One sample yielded the 11 T cell receptor beta chains listed below, sequenced in a study of T-cell memory formation after mild COVID-19. Each CDR3 protein gets one entry after TCRdb re-called the 5' RACE reads with MiXCR. This table holds about 110,000 distinct CDR3 sequences, roughly a sixth found once. Input material: PBMCs or a T cell subset sorted from them (not recorded which). These receptors were collected from a young man who had mild COVID-19 (a few samples of this study predate the infection). Cell type and time point are not known.

This clonotype was counted many times. This chain joins TRBV21-1 and TRBJ2-7; TRBD1, the table's D call, was not compared with the DNA. TRBV21-1 is described as a pseudogene. The CDR3 is made up of 19 amino acids. This chain's CDR3 is CASVILPALGGAITYEQYV. CDR3 sequence (DNA): TGTGCCAGCGTCATTCTGCCAGCGTTGGGCGGGGCAATAACCTACGAGCAGTACGTC.

This clonotype was found a few times. This rearrangement joins TRBV10-3 to TRBJ2-5; D call uncertain. Trimming took 1 base from V and 1 from J, leaving 7 bases between them. CDR1 and CDR2 (germline): ENHRY, SYGVKD. The CDR3 contains 14 residues. CDR3 nucleotides: TGTGCCATCAGTGAGTTCCCCTCCCAAGAGACCCAGTACTTC. As protein: CAISEFPSQETQYF.

There are a few counts of this clonotype. The V call is TRBV9, the J call TRBJ1-4; 10 nucleotides match TRBD1. Looked up from germline, CDR1 is SGDLS and CDR2 is YYNGEE. The CDR3 sequence is 15 residues long. The ends lost 3 bases at V and 8 bases at J; junction bases unmatched: 7. As DNA, the CDR3 is TGTGCCAGCAGCGCTGGACAGGGGGAGACAGAAAAACTGTTTTTT. This gives the protein CASSAGQGETEKLFF.

The rearrangement links TRBV6-5 to TRBJ1-1, with 10 positions matching TRBD1. The CDR3 totals 15 residues. Germline V gene lookup returns CDR1 MNHEY and CDR2 SVGAGI. The junction had 2 bases not matched to a gene; V was cut back by 0 bases and J by 4 bases. Written as DNA, the CDR3 is TGTGCCAGCAGTTACTCGGGACAGGGGACCACTGAAGCTTTCTTT. Its translation is CASSYSGQGTTEAFF.

This clonotype was seen a few times. The chain couples TRBV15 to TRBJ2-7; D is perhaps TRBD1 (5 bases). This CDR3 is 12 amino acids long. Looked up from germline, CDR1 is LNHNV and CDR2 is YYDKDF (reference sequence). The ends were cut back, 0 bases at V and 5 bases at J, with 5 bases in the middle. The CDR3 loop is CATSRDRDEQYV. CDR3 nucleotides: TGTGCCACCAGCAGAGACAGGGACGAGCAGTACGTC.

This clonotype was counted a few times. This rearrangement joins TRBV6-2 or TRBV6-3 to TRBJ2-2; D is uncertain. Germline-derived CDR1 and CDR2 are MNHEY and SVGEGT. The V and J ends lost 2 bases and 7 bases respectively, with 2 bases between them. The CDR3 is 11 residues long. The CDR3: CASSYRGELFF. CDR3 DNA: TGTGCCAGCAGTTACCGCGGGGAGCTGTTTTTT.

The V and J genes are TRBV18 and TRBJ2-5; D is perhaps TRBD1 (6 bases). CDR3 size: 15 residues. CDR1 is KGHSH and CDR2 is LQKENI in the germline V gene. Trimming removed 1 base at V and 5 bases at J, with 14 bases between. The DNA of the CDR3 is TGTGCCAGCTCACCACGATCACAGGGTGCGGAGACCCAGTACTTC. It is translated as CASSPRSQGAETQYF.

This clonotype was counted a few times. The V call is TRBV11-2, the J call TRBJ2-7; 10 bases map to TRBD1. V dropped 9 bases and J dropped 6; count of bases not matched to a gene: 11. In germline, CDR1 is SGHAT, CDR2 FQNNGV. CDR3 length: 14 amino acids. CDR3 sequence (DNA): TGTGCCAGTGCAGGGGACAGGGGTTCGGGCGAGCAGTACTTC. Protein: CASAGDRGSGEQYF.

The chain combines TRBV28 with TRBJ1-1; 7 bases line up with TRBD1. This CDR3 region has 15 residues. Germline trimming cut 8 bases from V and 1 base from J; bases unmatched to any gene: 10. The germline gives CDR1 MDHEN, CDR2 SYDVKM. The CDR3 DNA reads TGTGCCAGCGGCCACAGGGGAGGAGGGAACACTGAAGCTTTCTTT. Translated: CASGHRGGGNTEAFF.

This clonotype was detected a few times. The genes are TRBV28 and TRBJ1-4, with D unclear. This CDR3 spans 13 amino acids. Germline V CDR1 and CDR2: MDHEN, SYDVKM. Trimming stripped 6 bases from V and 4 bases from J, with 9 bases between. In DNA, the CDR3 is TGTGCCAGCAGCGACCGTCTTAATGAAAAACTGTTTTTT. The encoded protein is CASSDRLNEKLFF.

The chain recombines TRBV7-2 with TRBJ1-1; 9 bases map to TRBD1. Per germline, CDR1 SGHTA and CDR2 FQGNSA. This CDR3 has 15 residues. Losses at the gene ends were 5 bases for V and 4 bases for J; bases not matched to a gene: 8. The DNA for the CDR3 is TGTGCCAGCAGCCCTATTACAGGGGGCCTCACTGAAGCTTTCTTT. The encoded protein is CASSPITGGLTEAFF.